The 23 T cell receptor beta chains below were found in one sample sequenced in a study of blood T cell repertoires in COVID-19 (dated by TCRdb to between 2020 and 2021). Receptor amplification or capture employed the immunoSEQ multiplex PCR assay. TCRdb retrieved this table from immuneACCESS and kept in-frame rearrangements only. Not all clones are present; in checked studies, unresolved V genes account for under half, and no reason is known for the remainder. In all, the sample holds approximately 300,000 clones, and 80% to 90% of those were seen once. The leading ten clones occupy roughly 4% of the sample. Sequencing was done on a sample of PBMCs or T cells enriched from blood (not recorded which). The receptors were sampled from a woman aged 30 to 39 who had recovered from COVID-19.

The chain employs TRBV2 and TRBJ2-4; TRBD2 matches at 7 bases. After removal of 7 bases from V and 0 bases from J, the junction contained 6 bases not matched to a gene. Germline values: CDR1 SNHLY, CDR2 FYNNEI. The CDR3 loop spans 15 amino acids. The CDR3 spells CASKLAQLAKNIQYF. CDR3 nucleotide sequence: TGTGCCAGCAAACTAGCGCAACTAGCCAAAAACATTCAGTACTTC.

The J gene is TRBJ1-1, the V gene TRBV28; weak D call: TRBD1 (5 bases). Trimming pared 5 bases from V and 4 bases from J, leaving 14 bases between. Germline CDR1 and CDR2: MDHEN and SYDVKM. The CDR3 consists of 14 residues. The CDR3 DNA follows: TGTGCCAGCAGTGTCCCTTGGGGCGGCACTGAAGCTTTCTTT. Amino acids: CASSVPWGGTEAFF.

As concerns this clone: One junction end disagrees with the germline gene, perhaps due to a read error. The chain employs TRBV3-1 (or the pseudogene TRBV3-2) and TRBJ2-4, with TRBD2 identical over 15 bases. CDR3 size: 15 residues. Germline loops: CDR1 LGHDT, CDR2 YNNKEL (reference sequence). Here the CDR3 reads CVSSPGLAGGNIQYF. As DNA, the CDR3 is TGTGTCAGCAGCCCGGGACTAGCGGGAGGAAACATTCAGTACTTC.

This clone has only one observation. The gene calls are TRBV4-1 and TRBJ1-4, with D tentatively TRBD1 (5 bases). The length of the CDR3 is 14 residues. The germline CDR1 and CDR2 sequences are MGHRA and YSYEKL. V lost 4 bases and J 2 bases, leaving 8 bases between the germline ends. The CDR3 loop is CASSPDSTNEKLFF. In DNA form, the CDR3 reads TGCGCCAGCAGCCCCGACAGTACTAATGAAAAACTGTTTTTT.

This chain joins TRBV2 and TRBJ1-4; possible D gene TRBD1, 6 bases. V lost 5 bases to trimming and J lost 10 bases, with 23 bases between them. CDR1 is SNHLY and CDR2 is FYNNEI in the germline V gene. The length of the CDR3 is 16 residues. CDR3 coding DNA: TGTGCCAGCAGTCCTGGACAGTTTAACAGCCATGGAAAACTGTTTTTT. Amino acid sequence: CASSPGQFNSHGKLFF.

The chain employs TRBV28 and TRBJ1-2; TRBD1 agrees at 7 bases. The J segment lost 4 bases and the V segment lost 6 bases, leaving 11 bases of the junction unmatched. In germline, CDR1 is MDHEN, CDR2 SYDVKM. This CDR3 has 15 amino acids. CDR3 region: CASRGYRQGGYGYTF. CDR3 bases: TGTGCCAGCAGAGGTTACAGACAGGGCGGCTATGGCTACACCTTC.

The rearrangement uses TRBV7-9 and TRBJ2-3; D unclear. The V end lost 1 base, the J end lost 0 bases, and 14 bases lay between the germline ends. The CDR3 is 17 amino acids. Germline CDR1 is SEHNR and CDR2 is FQNEAQ (reference sequence). CDR3 region: CASSLEIVLLSTDTQYF. Written as DNA, the CDR3 is TGTGCCAGCAGCTTAGAAATAGTGCTGTTGAGCACAGATACGCAGTATTTT.

The rearrangement links TRBV6-4 to TRBJ2-3, with 12 bases that match TRBD2. V shed 0 bases and J 6 bases; nucleotides not matched to a gene: 4. This CDR3 is 16 amino acids long. In germline, CDR1 is MRHNA, CDR2 SNTAGT. The CDR3 sequence: CASSDSLAGGSDTQYF. The DNA of the CDR3 is TGTGCCAGCAGTGACTCACTAGCGGGAGGATCGGATACGCAGTATTTT.

A single count supports this clone. The rearrangement uses TRBV19 and TRBJ1-4, with TRBD1 matching 10 bases. The CDR3 length is 15 residues. J lost 5 bases, V lost 5 bases, and 5 bases had no gene match. CDR1 is LNHDA and CDR2 is SQIVND in the germline V gene (reference sequence). DNA for the CDR3: TGTGCCAGTAGTCCCCGGACAGGGGGGAATGAAAAACTGTTTTTT. It specifies CASSPRTGGNEKLFF.

V gene TRBV6-5 combines with J gene TRBJ1-5; TRBD1 is a possible D gene (5 bases). Deletions cut 7 bases from V and 3 bases from J, with 13 bases between. Germline-derived CDR1 and CDR2 are MNHEY and SVGAGI. The CDR3 loop spans 14 amino acids. CDR3 sequence reads: CASTGRGDNQPQHF. The CDR3 DNA reads TGTGCCAGCACGGGGAGGGGAGACAATCAGCCCCAGCATTTT.

This chain connects TRBV28 to TRBJ1-5; TRBD1 agrees at 9 bases. The ends lost 5 bases at V and 5 bases at J; junction bases unmatched: 4. This CDR3 has 14 residues. Germline values: CDR1 MDHEN, CDR2 SYDVKM. The CDR3 protein is CASSATGGYQPQHF. DNA of the CDR3: TGTGCCAGCAGTGCCACAGGGGGCTATCAGCCCCAGCATTTT.

This clone was recorded a few times. The V gene is TRBV6-5, the J gene TRBJ1-5, with D uncertain. Germline CDR1 and CDR2: MNHEY and SVGAGI. The CDR3 is made up of 15 amino acids. Deletions cut 6 bases from V and 1 base from J, with 13 bases between. The CDR3 loop reads CASSPRPGSNQPQHF. As DNA, the CDR3 is TGTGCCAGCAGCCCCCGGCCGGGAAGCAATCAGCCCCAGCATTTT.

The V call is TRBV24-1, the J call TRBJ2-2; 9 bases align to TRBD1. The germline CDR1 and CDR2 sequences are KGHDR and SFDVKD. This CDR3 is built from 14 residues. J lost 6 bases, V lost 7 bases, and 5 bases had no gene match. The CDR3 protein is CATRSGTGPGELFF. DNA for the CDR3: TGTGCCACCAGATCCGGGACAGGGCCCGGGGAGCTGTTTTTT.

The J gene is TRBJ2-1, the V gene TRBV5-8; unclear D gene. The V end was cut by 2 bases, the J end by 5 bases, with 14 bases between. Germline V lookup: CDR1 SGHTS, CDR2 YDEGEE. CDR3 size: 15 residues. The CDR3 loop is CASSFTGRGDNEQFF. CDR3 in DNA: TGTGCCAGCAGCTTCACGGGTCGCGGAGACAATGAGCAGTTCTTC.

CDR3 DNA: TGTGCCAGCAGTTACTTGGGCGCCTACAATGAGCAGTTCTTC. Its translation: CASSYLGAYNEQFF. The chain recombines TRBV6-5 with TRBJ2-1; D not certain. The CDR3 totals 14 residues. The germline V gene has CDR1 MNHEY and CDR2 SVGAGI. V was cut by 1 base and J by 2 bases, with 6 bases left in between.

Only a few counts were recorded for this clone. The CDR3 protein is CASSQAEGHYGYTF. CDR3 DNA: TGCGCCAGCAGCCAAGCGGAGGGCCACTATGGCTACACCTTC. The V call is TRBV4-1, the J call TRBJ1-2, with unresolved D. Trimming pared 1 base from V and 3 bases from J, leaving 9 bases between. CDR3 length equals 14 residues. The germline V gene has CDR1 MGHRA and CDR2 YSYEKL.

This clone was recorded at least ten times. The CDR3 DNA sequence: TGTGCCACCAGTGCCGGAGGTAGCGGGGGGCCAGGGGAGACCCAGTACTTC. Amino acid sequence: CATSAGGSGGPGETQYF. V usage is TRBV24-1 and J usage is TRBJ2-5, with 10 bases fitting TRBD2. V trimming: 5 bases; J trimming: 5 bases; junction bases outside the gene matches: 13. The CDR3 consists of 17 residues. The germline gives CDR1 KGHDR, CDR2 SFDVKD.

The chain links TRBV28 to TRBJ1-4, with 10 bases lining up with TRBD1. The junction had 4 bases not matched to a gene; V was cut back by 6 bases and J by 6 bases. The germline V gene encodes CDR1 MDHEN and CDR2 SYDVKM. There are 14 residues in the CDR3. This chain's CDR3 is CASSLTGGDEKLFF. In DNA form, the CDR3 reads TGTGCCAGCAGCCTGACAGGGGGCGATGAAAAACTGTTTTTT.

V and J are TRBV7-9 and TRBJ2-7, with TRBD2 matching 8 bases. CDR1 and CDR2 (germline): SEHNR, FQNEAQ (reference sequence). The CDR3 has 16 amino acids. V was pared by 5 bases and J by 0 bases, with 9 bases of the junction left unmatched. The CDR3 sequence is CASSPRPSGRSYEQYF. The CDR3 bases are TGTGCCAGCAGCCCACGTCCTAGCGGGCGCTCCTACGAGCAGTACTTC.

The rearrangement links TRBV30 to TRBJ1-3; TRBD1 aligns across 8 bases. Germline CDR1 is GTSNPN and CDR2 is SVGIG (reference sequence). This CDR3 is built from 12 residues. Germline trimming cut 5 bases from V and 4 bases from J; bases unmatched to any gene: 1. CDR3 region: CAWGQGGNTIYF. CDR3 DNA sequence: TGTGCCTGGGGACAGGGAGGAAACACCATATATTTT.

This chain joins TRBV6-6 and TRBJ1-2; D not certain. The CDR3 totals 13 residues. V lost 5 bases and J 6 bases, leaving 13 bases between the germline ends. Germline CDR1 is MNHNY and CDR2 is SVGAGI (reference sequence). The CDR3 nucleotides are TGTGCCAGCAGTCCCGGGATTCCACATGGCTACACCTTC. Translation: CASSPGIPHGYTF.

The chain employs TRBV7-9 and TRBJ1-4, with a tentative D call TRBD1 (6 bases). The CDR3 extends over 16 amino acids. Trimming pared 5 bases from V and 2 bases from J, leaving 15 bases between. Germline-derived CDR1 and CDR2 are SEHNR and FQNEAQ (reference sequence). CDR3 residues: CASSQPDSSTNEKLFF. DNA for the CDR3: TGTGCCAGCAGCCAACCGGACAGCTCCACTAATGAAAAACTGTTTTTT.

The V call is TRBV27, the J call TRBJ2-7; D unresolved. From germline, CDR1 is MNHEY and CDR2 SMNVEV (reference sequence). CDR3 length: 13 amino acids. The ends were cut back, 5 bases at V and 2 bases at J, with 10 bases in the middle. The CDR3 sequence: CASSPDKPYEQYF. DNA for the CDR3: TGTGCCAGCAGTCCTGACAAGCCCTACGAGCAGTACTTC.